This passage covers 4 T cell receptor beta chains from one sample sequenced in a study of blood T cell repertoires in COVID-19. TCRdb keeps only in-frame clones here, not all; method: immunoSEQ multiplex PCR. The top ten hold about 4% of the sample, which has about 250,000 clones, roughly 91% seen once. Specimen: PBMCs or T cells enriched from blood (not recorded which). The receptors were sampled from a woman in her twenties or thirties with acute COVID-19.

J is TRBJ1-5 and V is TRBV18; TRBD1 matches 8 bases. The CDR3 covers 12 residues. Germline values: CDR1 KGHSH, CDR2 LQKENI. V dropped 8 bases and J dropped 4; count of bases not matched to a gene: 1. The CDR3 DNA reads TGTGCCAGCCGGGACAGGAATCAGCCCCAGCATTTT. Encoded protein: CASRDRNQPQHF.

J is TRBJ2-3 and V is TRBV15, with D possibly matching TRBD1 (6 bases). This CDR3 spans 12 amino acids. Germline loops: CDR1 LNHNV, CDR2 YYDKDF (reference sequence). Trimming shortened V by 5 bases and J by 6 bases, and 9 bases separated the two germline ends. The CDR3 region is CATSPQGDTQYF. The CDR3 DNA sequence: TGTGCCACCAGCCCCCAGGGGGATACGCAGTATTTT.

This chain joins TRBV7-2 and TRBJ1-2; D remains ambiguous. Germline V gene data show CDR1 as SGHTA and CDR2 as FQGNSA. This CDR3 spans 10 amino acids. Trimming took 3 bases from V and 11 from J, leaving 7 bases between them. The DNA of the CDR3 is TGTGCCAGCAGCTTGACGGAGTACACCTTC. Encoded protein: CASSLTEYTF.

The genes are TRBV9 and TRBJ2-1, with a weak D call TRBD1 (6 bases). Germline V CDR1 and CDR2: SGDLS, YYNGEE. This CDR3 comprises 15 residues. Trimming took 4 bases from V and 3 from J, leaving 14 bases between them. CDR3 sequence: CASSPAGTNYNEQFF. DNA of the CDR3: TGTGCCAGCAGCCCCGCCGGGACAAACTACAATGAGCAGTTCTTC.